This passage covers 18 T cell receptor beta chains from one sample sequenced in a study of shared clonotypes between healthy human individuals. Profiled with immunoSEQ multiplex PCR; TCRdb holds only in-frame clones, not every one. The top ten clones hold over 0.12% of a sample with approximately 2.5 million clones, approximately 90% of them seen once. The material sequenced was naive CD4+ T cells sorted from blood. The subset denotes: CD45RA+ positively selected. These receptors were taken from a man aged 18 to 29 in good health.

The chain recombines TRBV21-1 with TRBJ2-6; TRBD2 reflects the table's D call only, with no check against the DNA. TRBV21-1 is flagged as a pseudogene. The CDR3 contains 19 residues. This CDR3 reads CASSCGGGPLHSGANVLTF. The CDR3 nucleotides read TGTGCCAGCAGCTGTGGGGGGGGTCCCCTTCACTCTGGGGCCAACGTCCTGACTTTC.

The V call is TRBV6-1, the J call TRBJ1-5; D possibly corresponds to TRBD1 (5 bases). With 10 bases removed from V and 3 bases from J, the gap between germline ends came to 19 bases. Germline V CDR1 and CDR2: MNHNS, SASEGT. There are 15 residues in the CDR3. CDR3 DNA: TGTGCCATTTCGGCGTGGGACGGCCACAATCAGCCCCAGCATTTT. Translation gives CAISAWDGHNQPQHF.

CDR3: CATSRDREKNNSPLHF. CDR3 nucleotides: TGTGCCACCAGCAGAGATAGGGAGAAGAATAATTCACCCCTCCACTTT. This chain connects TRBV15 to TRBJ1-6; no clear D gene. With 0 bases removed from V and 5 bases from J, the gap between germline ends came to 11 bases. Germline CDR1 LNHNV, CDR2 YYDKDF (reference sequence). The CDR3 sequence is 16 residues long.

The J gene is TRBJ2-2, the V gene TRBV10-3, with D uncertain. Germline V gene lookup returns CDR1 ENHRY and CDR2 SYGVKD. V lost 6 bases to trimming and J lost 8 bases, with 19 bases between them. The CDR3 contains 15 residues. CDR3 region: CAISDGGTLSGELFF. The DNA for the CDR3 is TGTGCCATCAGCGACGGCGGTACATTATCGGGGGAGCTGTTTTTT.

Notes on this clone: The sample holds other DNA sequences that translate to the same CDR3. The V and J genes are TRBV4-1 and TRBJ1-2; no reliable D call. The germline CDR1 and CDR2 sequences are MGHRA and YSYEKL. CDR3 length equals 14 residues. V was clipped by 2 bases and J by 2 bases, with 9 bases between them. The CDR3 sequence is CASSQPAENYGYTF. The CDR3 DNA is TGCGCCAGCAGCCAACCGGCGGAGAACTATGGCTACACCTTC.

The chain combines TRBV18 with TRBJ1-5; possibly TRBD1 for D (6 bases). The CDR3 is 14 amino acids. Per germline, CDR1 KGHSH and CDR2 LQKENI. V was trimmed by 2 bases and J by 7 bases, leaving 12 bases between them. CDR3 DNA: TGTGCCAGCTCACCAAGGGGGGCAGAGCAGCCCCAGCATTTT. This codes for CASSPRGAEQPQHF.

The chain recombines TRBV29-1 with TRBJ2-1; no clear D gene. The CDR3 contains 12 residues. Germline values: CDR1 SQVTM, CDR2 ANQGSEA. V was shortened by 5 bases and J by 3 bases, with 8 bases between the two germline ends. The CDR3 spells CSVTDGYNEQFF. In DNA form, the CDR3 reads TGCAGCGTTACCGACGGCTACAATGAGCAGTTCTTC.

The chain uses TRBV27 and TRBJ2-1; D not resolved. CDR3 length: 14 residues. The germline gives CDR1 MNHEY, CDR2 SMNVEV (reference sequence). The V end lost 5 bases, the J end lost 6 bases, and 14 bases lay between the germline ends. CDR3 nucleotides: TGTGCCAGCAGTCCCCTATTAAGCCCCAATGAGCAGTTCTTC. This sequence encodes CASSPLLSPNEQFF.

The rearrangement uses TRBV19 and TRBJ1-5; 7 bases line up with TRBD1. The CDR3 contains 14 residues. V shed 5 bases, J shed 10 bases, and the junction held 11 bases outside the gene matches. CDR1 and CDR2 (germline): LNHDA, SQIVND (reference sequence). The CDR3: CASSGGQVVIPQHF. The CDR3 nucleotides read TGTGCCAGTAGTGGCGGACAGGTGGTAATCCCCCAGCATTTT.

The genes are TRBV27 and TRBJ1-2; 9 bases are a match to TRBD1. This CDR3 contains 16 residues. The germline V gene has CDR1 MNHEY and CDR2 SMNVEV (reference sequence). V was pared by 6 bases and J by 6 bases, with 14 bases of the junction left unmatched. The CDR3 region has the DNA TGTGCCAGCAGCCGGCTTCCGGGACAGGGTATCCATGGCTACACCTTC. Encoded protein: CASSRLPGQGIHGYTF.

The chain has TRBV28 and TRBJ2-5; D is unresolved. Deletions cut 2 bases from V and 0 bases from J, with 7 bases between. CDR1 is MDHEN, CDR2 SYDVKM, per germline. The CDR3 runs 14 residues. Here the CDR3 reads CASSLGGNQETQYF. The CDR3 DNA follows: TGTGCCAGCAGTTTAGGTGGGAACCAAGAGACCCAGTACTTC.

The rearrangement uses TRBV10-3 and TRBJ1-5; unclear D gene. The ends were cut back, 3 bases at V and 3 bases at J, with 15 bases in the middle. The CDR3 extends over 16 amino acids. Germline loops: CDR1 ENHRY, CDR2 SYGVKD. The CDR3 DNA follows: TGTGCCATCAGTGACGATTCGGGATATAACAATCAGCCCCAGCATTTT. It specifies CAISDDSGYNNQPQHF.

This chain uses TRBV6-6 with TRBJ1-2, with D uncertain. V lost 6 bases, J lost 2 bases, and 10 bases lay in between. CDR1 and CDR2 (germline): MNHNY, SVGAGI (reference sequence). CDR3 length: 13 residues. CDR3 protein: CASRKDLNYGYTF. The CDR3 region has the DNA TGTGCCAGCAGAAAAGACCTAAACTATGGCTACACCTTC.

V gene TRBV27 combines with J gene TRBJ1-1; maybe TRBD1 (6 bases). Germline-derived CDR1 and CDR2 are MNHEY and SMNVEV (reference sequence). V was shortened by 8 bases and J by 1 base, with 14 bases between the two germline ends. This CDR3 region has 14 residues. CDR3 coding DNA: TGTGCCAGCCGCCACAGGGATAAGAACACTGAAGCTTTCTTT. Its translation: CASRHRDKNTEAFF.

This rearrangement joins TRBV5-1 to TRBJ2-3; no clear D. Trimming pared 0 bases from V and 2 bases from J, leaving 13 bases between. The CDR3 loop spans 16 amino acids. CDR1 SGHRS and CDR2 YFSETQ come from the germline V gene. CDR3 bases: TGCGCCAGCAGCTTGGAACCGGGTCGGCCCACAGATACGCAGTATTTT. Translated: CASSLEPGRPTDTQYF.

Turning to this clone: Other DNA sequences in this specimen translate into the identical CDR3. The gene calls are TRBV27 and TRBJ2-5, with 11 bases fitting TRBD2. CDR1 is MNHEY, CDR2 SMNVEV, per germline (reference sequence). Trimming at V came to 2 bases and at J to 5 bases, leaving 7 bases not matched to a gene. The CDR3 loop spans 16 amino acids. This CDR3 reads CASSLRLAGGRETQYF. The CDR3 region has the DNA TGTGCCAGCAGTTTACGGCTAGCGGGAGGACGGGAGACCCAGTACTTC.

J is TRBJ1-1 and V is TRBV5-1; tentative D call: TRBD1 (6 bases). The CDR3 is made up of 15 amino acids. Looked up from germline, CDR1 is SGHRS and CDR2 is YFSETQ. Trimming removed 2 bases at V and 6 bases at J, with 17 bases between. CDR3 sequence: CASSLLTGGGSEAFF. The CDR3 nucleotides are TGCGCCAGCAGCTTATTGACAGGCGGAGGGTCTGAAGCTTTCTTT.

This rearrangement joins TRBV20-1 to TRBJ2-5; D may be TRBD2 (5 bases). The CDR3 loop spans 11 amino acids. Germline V lookup: CDR1 DFQATT, CDR2 SNEGSKA (reference sequence). DNA of the CDR3: TGCAGCCAGAGGGAGCAAGAGACCCAGTACTTC. Its protein product is CSQREQETQYF.